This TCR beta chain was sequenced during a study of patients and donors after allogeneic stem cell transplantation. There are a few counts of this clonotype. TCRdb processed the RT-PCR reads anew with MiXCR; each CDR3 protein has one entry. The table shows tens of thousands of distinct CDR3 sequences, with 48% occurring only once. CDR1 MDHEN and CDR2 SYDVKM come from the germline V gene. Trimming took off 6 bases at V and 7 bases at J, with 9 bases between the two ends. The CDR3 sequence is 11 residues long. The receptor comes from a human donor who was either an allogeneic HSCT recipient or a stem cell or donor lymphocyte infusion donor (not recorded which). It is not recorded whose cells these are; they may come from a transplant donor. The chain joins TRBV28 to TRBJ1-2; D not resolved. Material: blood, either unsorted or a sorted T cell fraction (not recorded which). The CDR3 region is CASSPYGGYTF. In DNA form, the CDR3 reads TGTGCCAGCAGCCCGTACGGTGGCTACACCTTC.